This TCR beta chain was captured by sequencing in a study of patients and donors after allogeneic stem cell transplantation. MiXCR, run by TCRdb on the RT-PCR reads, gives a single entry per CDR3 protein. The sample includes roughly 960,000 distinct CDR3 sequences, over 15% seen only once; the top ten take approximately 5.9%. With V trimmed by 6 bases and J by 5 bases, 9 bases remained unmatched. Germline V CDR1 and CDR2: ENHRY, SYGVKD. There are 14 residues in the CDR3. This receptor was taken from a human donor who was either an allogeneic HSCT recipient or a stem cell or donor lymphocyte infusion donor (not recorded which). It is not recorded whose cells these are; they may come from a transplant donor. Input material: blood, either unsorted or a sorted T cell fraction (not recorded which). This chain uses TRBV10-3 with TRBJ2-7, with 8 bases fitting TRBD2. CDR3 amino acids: CAIRSGSRGNEQYF. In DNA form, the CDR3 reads TGTGCCATCAGAAGCGGGAGTAGGGGGAACGAGCAGTACTTC.